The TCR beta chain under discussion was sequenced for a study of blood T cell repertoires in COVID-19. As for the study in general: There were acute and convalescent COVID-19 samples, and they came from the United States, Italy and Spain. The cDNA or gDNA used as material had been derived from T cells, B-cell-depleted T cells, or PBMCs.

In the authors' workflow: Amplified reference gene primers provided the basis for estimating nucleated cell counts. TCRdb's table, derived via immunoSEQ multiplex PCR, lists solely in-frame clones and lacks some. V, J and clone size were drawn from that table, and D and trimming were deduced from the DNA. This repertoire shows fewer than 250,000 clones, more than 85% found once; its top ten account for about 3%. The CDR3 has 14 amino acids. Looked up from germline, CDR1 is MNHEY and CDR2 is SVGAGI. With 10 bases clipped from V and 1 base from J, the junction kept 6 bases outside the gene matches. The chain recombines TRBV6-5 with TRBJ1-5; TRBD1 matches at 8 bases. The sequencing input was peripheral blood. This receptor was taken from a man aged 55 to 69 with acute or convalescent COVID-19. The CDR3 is CATKGQASNQPQHF. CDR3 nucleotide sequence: TGTGCCACCAAGGGACAGGCAAGCAATCAGCCCCAGCATTTT.